This TCR beta chain is from a study of PD-1 blockade in classical Hodgkin lymphoma. Findings and caveats of the study: Prior to therapy, complete responders displayed diversity much like that of newly diagnosed patients. Significant TCR diversity gains by C4D1 occurred in CD4+ but not CD8+ cells. TCR diversity at baseline was reported to be reduced in newly diagnosed patients relative to healthy donors.

Each patient experienced a relapse that followed autologous stem cell transplantation, and brentuximab vedotin exposure varied. The CDR3 consists of 14 residues. Looked up from germline, CDR1 is LNHDA and CDR2 is SQIVND (reference sequence). Trimming stripped 10 bases from V and 1 base from J, with 11 bases between. Points on this clone: As yet, its antigen is unknown.

Measured with immunoSEQ multiplex PCR; TCRdb has only the in-frame clones, and not every one. The sample has 25,000 to 35,000 clones; around 71% are singletons. The sequencing used peripheral blood mononuclear cells (PBMCs), collected before the second cycle of nivolumab. This receptor was obtained from a human donor with classical Hodgkin lymphoma. The J gene is TRBJ2-6, the V gene TRBV19, with TRBD2 as a possible D gene (6 bases). This CDR3 reads CATGRMSGANVLTF. The CDR3 DNA follows: TGTGCCACTGGGAGGATGTCTGGGGCCAACGTCCTGACTTTC.